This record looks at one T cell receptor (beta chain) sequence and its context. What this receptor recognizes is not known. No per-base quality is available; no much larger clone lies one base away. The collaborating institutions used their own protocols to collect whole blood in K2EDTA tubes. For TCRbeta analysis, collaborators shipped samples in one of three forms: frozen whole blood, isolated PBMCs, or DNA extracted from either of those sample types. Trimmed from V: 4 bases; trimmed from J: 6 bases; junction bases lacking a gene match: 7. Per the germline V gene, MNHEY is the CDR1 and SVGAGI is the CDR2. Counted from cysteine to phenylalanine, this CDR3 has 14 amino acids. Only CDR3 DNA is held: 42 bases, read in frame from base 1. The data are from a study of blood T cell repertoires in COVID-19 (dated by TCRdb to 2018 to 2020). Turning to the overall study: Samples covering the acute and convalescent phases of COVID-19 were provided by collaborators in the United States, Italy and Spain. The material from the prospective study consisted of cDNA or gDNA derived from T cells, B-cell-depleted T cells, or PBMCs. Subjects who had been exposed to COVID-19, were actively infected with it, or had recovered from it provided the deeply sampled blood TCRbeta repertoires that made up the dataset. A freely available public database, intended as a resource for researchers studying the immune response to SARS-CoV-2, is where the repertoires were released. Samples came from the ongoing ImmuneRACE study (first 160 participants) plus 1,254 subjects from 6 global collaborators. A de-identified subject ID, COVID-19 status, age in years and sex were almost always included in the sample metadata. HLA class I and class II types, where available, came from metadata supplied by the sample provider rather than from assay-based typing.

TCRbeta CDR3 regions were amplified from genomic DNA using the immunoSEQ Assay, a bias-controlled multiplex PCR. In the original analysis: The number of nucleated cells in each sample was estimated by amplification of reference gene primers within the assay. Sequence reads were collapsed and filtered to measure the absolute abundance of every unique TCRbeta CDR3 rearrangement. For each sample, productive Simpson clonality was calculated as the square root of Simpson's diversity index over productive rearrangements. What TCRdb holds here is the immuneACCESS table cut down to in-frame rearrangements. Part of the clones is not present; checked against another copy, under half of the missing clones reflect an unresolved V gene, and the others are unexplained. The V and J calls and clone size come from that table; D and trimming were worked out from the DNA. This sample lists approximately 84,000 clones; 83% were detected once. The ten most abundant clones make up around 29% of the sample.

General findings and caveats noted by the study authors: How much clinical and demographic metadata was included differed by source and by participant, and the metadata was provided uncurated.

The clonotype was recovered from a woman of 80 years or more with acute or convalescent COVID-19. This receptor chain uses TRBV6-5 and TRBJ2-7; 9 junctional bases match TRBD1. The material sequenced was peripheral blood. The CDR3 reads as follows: CASSSGTGHAEQYF. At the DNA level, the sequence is TGTGCCAGCAGTTCCGGGACAGGGCACGCCGAGCAGTACTTC.